The 30 T cell receptor beta chains given below trace back to one sample, sequenced in a study of CD8 T cells in ankylosing spondylitis. General study findings and limits: Ankylosing spondylitis blood seemed to carry a telltale TCR beta motif made of about 8 highly homologous variants.

Their specific antigens are unknown. TCRdb fed the 5' RACE reads into MiXCR, producing one record per CDR3 protein. This repertoire shows a few hundred thousand distinct CDR3 sequences, around 6.6% found once; its top ten account for approximately 15%. Sequencing was done on a sample of blood, either unsorted or a sorted T cell fraction (not recorded which). The receptor set was obtained from a male donor with ankylosing spondylitis.

This clonotype was seen repeatedly, ten times or more. The chain couples TRBV29-1 to TRBJ2-2; 9 bases are shared with TRBD1. V trimming: 5 bases; J trimming: 7 bases; junction bases outside the gene matches: 29. This CDR3 is 21 amino acids long. The germline gives CDR1 SQVTM, CDR2 ANQGSEA. CDR3 DNA sequence: TGCAGCGTTTGGGCGGCCACCTACCGGGACAGGGTTATTTTTACGGGCGGGGAGCTGTTTTTT. This codes for CSVWAATYRDRVIFTGGELFF.

V gene TRBV13 combines with J gene TRBJ2-7, with 7 bases aligning to TRBD2. This CDR3 is built from 14 residues. V trimming: 3 bases; J trimming: 4 bases; junction bases outside the gene matches: 6. The germline CDR1 and CDR2 sequences are PRHDT and FYEKMQ (reference sequence). CDR3 in DNA: TGTGCCAGCAGCTTCCGACTAGCAGGTTACGAGCAGTACTTC. As protein: CASSFRLAGYEQYF.

There are many counts of this clonotype. This chain uses TRBV4-2 with TRBJ2-7, with 9 nucleotides matching TRBD2. This CDR3 comprises 19 residues. CDR1 is LGHNA, CDR2 YNFKEQ, per germline. The V segment lost 1 base and the J segment 0 bases; nucleotides outside the gene matches: 13. The CDR3 reads CASSQGQLAGRSSSYEQYF. Here the CDR3 DNA reads TGTGCCAGCAGCCAAGGACAACTAGCGGGTCGTTCTAGCTCCTACGAGCAGTACTTC.

The chain is built from TRBV7-8 and TRBJ1-1, with D maybe TRBD1 (5 bases). Trimming took 8 bases from V and 3 from J, leaving 19 bases between them. Germline CDR1 reads SGHVS; CDR2 reads FQNEAQ. This CDR3 has 15 amino acids. CDR3 sequence: CASGGGDGDDTEAFF. DNA of the CDR3: TGTGCCAGCGGGGGGGGGGACGGTGACGACACTGAAGCTTTCTTT.

This clonotype appeared many times. The rearrangement joins TRBV7-6 to TRBJ1-1; 10 positions match TRBD1. This CDR3 is 15 amino acids long. Looked up from germline, CDR1 is SGHVS and CDR2 is FNYEAQ. Trimming cost V 5 bases and J 1 base; bases outside gene matches: 4. CDR3 bases: TGTGCCAGCAGCGCCTGGACAGGGGGGAACACTGAAGCTTTCTTT. Its translation is CASSAWTGGNTEAFF.

This clonotype was found many times. The chain employs TRBV28 and TRBJ1-5; D unclear. Trimming took 0 bases from V and 0 from J, leaving 9 bases between them. CDR1 is MDHEN, CDR2 SYDVKM, per germline. This CDR3 spans 16 amino acids. The CDR3 DNA reads TGTGCCAGCAGTTTATGGGAGGAATATAGCAATCAGCCCCAGCATTTT. This sequence encodes CASSLWEEYSNQPQHF.

This clonotype has at least ten counts. The chain links TRBV2 to TRBJ2-7; the match to TRBD1 covers 9 bases. The CDR3 totals 15 residues. Trimming cost V 5 bases and J 4 bases; bases outside gene matches: 9. Germline lookup yields CDR1 SNHLY and CDR2 FYNNEI. CDR3: CASSKPGQGLYEQYF. DNA of the CDR3: TGTGCCAGCAGTAAACCGGGACAGGGTCTTTACGAGCAGTACTTC. Filled out from reference TRBV2 and TRBJ2-7, the complete variable domain reads EPEVTQTPSHQVTQMGQEVILRCVPISNHLYFYWYRQILGQKVEFLVSFYNNEISEKSEIFDDQFSVERPDGSNFTLKIRSTKLEDSAMYFCASSKPGQGLYEQYFGPGTRLTVT.

This clonotype has a count of ten or more. This chain links TRBV28 with TRBJ2-7; tentative D call: TRBD1 (7 bases). V was clipped by 5 bases and J by 7 bases, with 18 bases between them. The CDR3 runs 14 residues. The germline CDR1 and CDR2 sequences are MDHEN and SYDVKM. CDR3 protein: CASSPTEGAWEQYF. CDR3 DNA: TGTGCCAGCAGTCCTACGGAGGGGGCGTGGGAGCAGTACTTC.

The table lists this clonotype with many counts. The chain joins TRBV29-1 to TRBJ1-2; the D is unclear. This CDR3 spans 12 amino acids. V shed 4 bases and J shed 8 bases, with 14 bases lying between them. Germline V gene lookup returns CDR1 SQVTM and CDR2 ANQGSEA. Here the CDR3 DNA reads TGCAGCGTTGCGGCGGCCTTCGGGGGCTACACCTTC. This sequence encodes CSVAAAFGGYTF.

This clonotype came up many times. This chain uses TRBV11-2 with TRBJ1-3; D remains ambiguous. Deletions cut 2 bases from V and 5 bases from J, with 7 bases between. CDR3 length: 13 residues. Germline loops: CDR1 SGHAT, CDR2 FQNNGV. The CDR3 sequence: CASSLSSRNTIYF. CDR3 nucleotide sequence: TGTGCCAGCAGCTTAAGCTCCCGAAACACCATATATTTT.

There are many counts of this clonotype. V gene TRBV9 combines with J gene TRBJ2-3; weak D call: TRBD2 (6 bases). Germline CDR1 is SGDLS and CDR2 is YYNGEE. Deletions cut 2 bases from V and 0 bases from J, with 13 bases between. The CDR3 is 16 amino acids. CDR3 in amino acids: CASSVPQEGSTDTQYF. The CDR3 DNA reads TGTGCCAGCAGCGTCCCCCAGGAGGGAAGCACAGATACGCAGTATTTT.

In its sample, this clonotype was seen a few times. The V call is TRBV2, the J call TRBJ2-1; 8 bases align to TRBD2. Trimming at V came to 3 bases and at J to 6 bases, leaving 4 bases not matched to a gene. This CDR3 comprises 14 residues. Per the germline V gene, CDR1 is SNHLY and CDR2 is FYNNEI. The CDR3 DNA follows: TGTGCCAGCAGTGAGGTAGCGGGGACCAATGAGCAGTTCTTC. Encoded protein: CASSEVAGTNEQFF.

This clonotype was detected many times. The chain links TRBV6-2 or TRBV6-3 to TRBJ2-7, with 8 bases fitting TRBD1. Unmatched junction bases numbered 8, after V lost 5 bases and J lost 5 bases. CDR3 length: 14 residues. The germline V gene encodes CDR1 MNHEY and CDR2 SVGEGT. The CDR3 DNA reads TGTGCCAGCAGTCAAGACAGGGGTCAGCACGAGCAGTACTTC. Protein product: CASSQDRGQHEQYF.

The rearrangement joins TRBV20-1 to TRBJ2-7; 10 positions agree with TRBD2. The CDR3 is 15 residues long. Trimming cost V 6 bases and J 3 bases; bases outside gene matches: 11. Per the germline V gene, CDR1 is DFQATT and CDR2 is SNEGSKA (reference sequence). CDR3 residues: CSARRTSGFIYEQYF. The CDR3 nucleotides are TGCAGTGCCCGGAGGACTAGCGGCTTTATCTACGAGCAGTACTTC.

Many counts were recorded for this clonotype. The rearrangement uses TRBV6-2 or TRBV6-3 and TRBJ2-3, with D perhaps TRBD2 (5 bases). Germline V gene data show CDR1 as MNHEY and CDR2 as SVGEGT. The CDR3 contains 15 residues. The germline V and J ends were trimmed by 4 bases and 0 bases, with 11 bases remaining between them. This CDR3 is CASSSGVTSTDTQYF. The CDR3 region has the DNA TGTGCCAGCAGTTCCGGGGTAACTAGCACAGATACGCAGTATTTT.

This clonotype was seen many times. This sequence joins TRBV28 and TRBJ2-1; D possibly corresponds to TRBD2 (6 bases). Trimming shortened V by 4 bases and J by 5 bases, and 12 bases separated the two germline ends. CDR3 length equals 14 residues. Germline loops: CDR1 MDHEN, CDR2 SYDVKM. The CDR3 is CASSSPGLNNEQFF. CDR3 sequence (DNA): TGTGCCAGCAGTTCCCCAGGACTAAACAATGAGCAGTTCTTC.

This clonotype was seen at least ten times. The CDR3 nucleotides read TGTGCCAGCTCACCACAGGGGGTTTATGAGTTCTTC. Its protein product is CASSPQGVYEFF. This chain connects TRBV18 to TRBJ2-1; maybe TRBD1 (6 bases). V shed 1 base and J shed 14 bases, with 12 bases lying between them. Germline V gene sequence: CDR1 KGHSH, CDR2 LQKENI. The CDR3 is made up of 12 amino acids. Based on the CDR3 plus reference TRBV18 and TRBJ2-1, the full variable domain is NAGVMQNPRHLVRRRGQEARLRCSPMKGHSHVYWYRQLPEEGLKFMVYLQKENIIDESGMPKERFSAEFPKEGPSILRIQQVVRGDSAAYFCASSPQGVYEFFGPGTRLTVL.

There are many counts of this clonotype. This chain joins TRBV2 and TRBJ2-3; the D is unclear. CDR1 and CDR2 (germline): SNHLY, FYNNEI. Trimming shortened V by 8 bases and J by 1 base, and 10 bases separated the two germline ends. This CDR3 is 13 amino acids long. CDR3 DNA: TGTGCCAGCGTCCAGCCAGGCACAGATACGCAGTATTTT. This sequence encodes CASVQPGTDTQYF.

In its sample, this clonotype was seen many times. The chain employs TRBV9 and TRBJ2-2, with TRBD1 as a possible D gene (5 bases). The CDR3 extends over 12 amino acids. Per germline, CDR1 SGDLS and CDR2 YYNGEE. The ends were cut back, 4 bases at V and 7 bases at J, with 8 bases in the middle. CDR3 sequence: CASSQGVGELFF. The CDR3 DNA is TGTGCCAGCAGCCAAGGGGTCGGGGAGCTGTTTTTT.

This clonotype appeared many times. The chain links TRBV14 to TRBJ1-5; TRBD1 aligns across 7 bases. The ends lost 1 base at V and 2 bases at J; junction bases unmatched: 2. The V gene's germline CDR1 is SGHDN and CDR2 FVKESK. CDR3 length: 15 residues. This CDR3 is CASSQGGQGNQPQHF. The CDR3 nucleotides read TGTGCCAGCAGCCAAGGCGGACAGGGCAATCAGCCCCAGCATTTT. Drawing the rest from reference TRBV14 and TRBJ1-5, the complete variable domain is EAGVTQFPSHSVIEKGQTVTLRCDPISGHDNLYWYRRVMGKEIKFLLHFVKESKQDESGMPNNRFLAERTGGTYSTLKVQPAELEDSGVYFCASSQGGQGNQPQHFGDGTRLSIL.

There are many counts of this clonotype. This rearrangement joins TRBV7-9 to TRBJ2-1; D remains ambiguous. Germline loops: CDR1 SEHNR, CDR2 FQNEAQ (reference sequence). CDR3 length: 15 amino acids. V lost 5 bases to trimming and J lost 6 bases, with 17 bases between them. The CDR3 DNA is TGTGCCAGCAGCCCAGTAATAGCTGCCTTCAATGAGCAGTTCTTC. Encoded protein: CASSPVIAAFNEQFF.

This clonotype was detected many times. The rearrangement uses TRBV6-6 and TRBJ1-2; D ambiguous. The CDR3 totals 11 residues. Germline values: CDR1 MNHNY, CDR2 SVGAGI (reference sequence). With 6 bases removed from V and 5 bases from J, the gap between germline ends came to 7 bases. The CDR3 DNA sequence: TGTGCCAGCAGGGGGAAATATGGCTACACCTTC. Protein sequence: CASRGKYGYTF.

This clonotype appeared many times. CDR3 DNA: TGTGCCAGCAGCCGAACTGACAGGGGAAGGGAAAACATTCAGTACTTC. It translates to CASSRTDRGRENIQYF. The rearrangement joins TRBV9 to TRBJ2-4, with 8 bases aligning to TRBD1. CDR3 length: 16 amino acids. V shed 4 bases, J shed 5 bases, and the junction held 11 bases outside the gene matches. Germline CDR1 SGDLS, CDR2 YYNGEE.

This clonotype was found many times. The gene calls are TRBV7-2 and TRBJ2-3, with TRBD2 matching 7 bases. The ends lost 3 bases at V and 0 bases at J; junction bases unmatched: 9. Looked up from germline, CDR1 is SGHTA and CDR2 is FQGNSA. The CDR3 is 17 residues long. The CDR3, as DNA: TGTGCCAGCAGCTTCCTCCCCCTAGCGGCTAGCACAGATACGCAGTATTTT. It specifies CASSFLPLAASTDTQYF.

This clonotype occurred a few times. This sequence joins TRBV9 and TRBJ1-2, with a tentative D call TRBD1 (5 bases). This CDR3 comprises 14 residues. V was pared by 3 bases and J by 5 bases, with 14 bases between. Germline V gene data show CDR1 as SGDLS and CDR2 as YYNGEE. The DNA of the CDR3 is TGTGCCAGCAGCGGCGGGGGACTTGAGTATGGCTACACCTTC. It is translated as CASSGGGLEYGYTF. The full variable domain, completed using reference TRBV9 and TRBJ1-2, is DSGVTQTPKHLITATGQRVTLRCSPRSGDLSVYWYQQSLDQGLQFLIQYYNGEERAKGNILERFSAQQFPDLHSELNLSSLELGDSALYFCASSGGGLEYGYTFGSGTRLTVV.

This clonotype was counted once. The rearrangement links TRBV12-3 or TRBV12-4 to TRBJ2-1; 12 positions agree with TRBD2. The CDR3 is 19 amino acids. The DNA of the CDR3 is TGTACCCTCAGTTTACCGGGACTAGCGGGCCGTACCTTATACAATGAGCAGTTCTTC. Amino acids: CTLSLPGLAGRTLYNEQFF.

Ten or more counts support this clonotype. The chain couples TRBV12-3 or TRBV12-4 to TRBJ2-1; 7 bases align to TRBD1. J lost 4 bases, V lost 6 bases, and 3 bases had no gene match. This CDR3 comprises 13 residues. CDR3 sequence: CASSPDRYNEQFF. CDR3 DNA: TGTGCCAGCAGCCCGGACAGGTACAATGAGCAGTTCTTC.

This clonotype appeared a few times. This chain uses TRBV28 with TRBJ2-7; 10 bases match TRBD1. The CDR3 spans 16 residues. J gave up 6 bases and V 8 bases, and 16 bases lay outside the gene matches. Per the germline V gene, CDR1 is MDHEN and CDR2 is SYDVKM. The CDR3 coding sequence is TGTGCCAGCGCCTTGTTACCGGGACAGGGGACGTCCGAGCAGTACTTC. Protein sequence: CASALLPGQGTSEQYF.

This clonotype was recorded at least ten times. The chain has TRBV28 and TRBJ2-7; D is uncertain. CDR3 length equals 14 residues. V gave up 5 bases and J gave up 2 bases, with 13 bases separating them. Germline V lookup: CDR1 MDHEN, CDR2 SYDVKM. CDR3 sequence reads: CASSPRRHTYEQYF. The CDR3 DNA reads TGTGCCAGCAGTCCTCGGCGGCATACCTACGAGCAGTACTTC. Looking up the rest from reference TRBV28 and TRBJ2-7 gives the full variable domain: DVKVTQSSRYLVKRTGEKVFLECVQDMDHENMFWYRQDPGLGLRLIYFSYDVKMKEKGDIPEGYSVSREKKERFSLILESASTNQTSMYLCASSPRRHTYEQYFGPGTRLTVT.

The sample holds many counts of this clonotype. The gene calls are TRBV11-2 and TRBJ1-1, with TRBD1 matching over 7 bases. This CDR3 is built from 16 residues. CDR1 is SGHAT and CDR2 is FQNNGV in the germline V gene. Trimming removed 1 base from V and 0 bases from J; junction bases left unmatched: 5. CDR3 sequence: CASSLVVGQVNTEAFF. The DNA of the CDR3 is TGTGCCAGCAGCTTAGTTGTAGGACAGGTGAACACTGAAGCTTTCTTT.